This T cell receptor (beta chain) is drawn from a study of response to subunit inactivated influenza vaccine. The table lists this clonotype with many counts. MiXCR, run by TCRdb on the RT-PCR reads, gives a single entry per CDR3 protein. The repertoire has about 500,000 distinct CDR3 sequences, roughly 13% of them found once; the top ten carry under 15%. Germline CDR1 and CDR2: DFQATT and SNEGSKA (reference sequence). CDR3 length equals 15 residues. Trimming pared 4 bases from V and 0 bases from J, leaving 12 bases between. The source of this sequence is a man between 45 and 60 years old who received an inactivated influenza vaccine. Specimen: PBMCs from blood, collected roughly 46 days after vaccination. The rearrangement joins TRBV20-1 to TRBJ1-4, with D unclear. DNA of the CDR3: TGCAGTGCTACCAAAGCAGGAGCAACTAATGAAAAACTGTTTTTT. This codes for CSATKAGATNEKLFF.